Listed here are 3 T cell receptor beta chains from one sample, sequenced in a study of blood T cell repertoires in COVID-19. Some clones are missing from TCRdb's copy, which holds only in-frame ones; the method was immunoSEQ multiplex PCR. The sample has some 200,000 clones, roughly 85% seen once. Sample: peripheral blood. These receptors originate from a man in his sixties with active or convalescent COVID-19.

The chain recombines TRBV7-8 with TRBJ2-3, with D uncertain. Per germline, CDR1 SGHVS and CDR2 FQNEAQ. The CDR3 runs to 14 residues. The V end was cut by 4 bases, the J end by 5 bases, with 13 bases between. CDR3 DNA sequence: TGTGCCAGCAGCTCAGGTTCCTCAGGAGATACGCAGTATTTT. This gives the protein CASSSGSSGDTQYF.

This clone showed up just a few times. The chain has TRBV29-1 and TRBJ2-3, with a tentative D call TRBD1 (6 bases). CDR3 length: 12 residues. The V end lost 6 bases, the J end lost 2 bases, and 9 bases lay between the germline ends. Germline V lookup: CDR1 SQVTM, CDR2 ANQGSEA. The DNA for the CDR3 is TGCAGCGTAACAGGGATCACAGATACGCAGTATTTT. It is translated as CSVTGITDTQYF.

This clone was seen more than once but under ten times. The J gene is TRBJ1-1, the V gene TRBV7-9; no definite D call. From germline, CDR1 is SEHNR and CDR2 FQNEAQ (reference sequence). The CDR3 covers 11 residues. V lost 5 bases and J lost 8, with 9 bases in between. The CDR3 DNA follows: TGTGCCAGCAGCCTCCAGCGGGAAGCTTTCTTT. The encoded protein is CASSLQREAFF. The full variable domain, its missing parts supplied by reference TRBV7-9 and TRBJ1-1, is DTGVSQNPRHKITKRGQNVTFRCDPISEHNRLYWYRQTLGQGPEFLTYFQNEAQLEKSRLLSDRFSAERPKGSFSTLEIQRTEQGDSAMYLCASSLQREAFFGQGTRLTVV.